The 4 T cell receptor beta chains below were found in one sample sequenced in a study of cytomegalovirus exposure and HLA in healthy donors. The PCR employed 60 Vbeta primers together with 13 Jbeta primers. TCRdb's table, derived via immunoSEQ multiplex PCR, lists solely in-frame clones and lacks some. Of fewer than 200,000 clones detected, over 60% appear once; the ten largest clones hold around 2.8%. Source material: PBMCs. Receptor source: a woman aged 25-40 years in good health and CMV-seronegative.

There are a few counts of this clone. The chain is built from TRBV2 and TRBJ1-2; D is undetermined. The CDR3 extends over 13 amino acids. Germline-derived CDR1 and CDR2 are SNHLY and FYNNEI. Trimming removed 6 bases from V and 4 bases from J, with 12 bases in between. CDR3: CASRTGNLYGYTF. In DNA form, the CDR3 reads TGTGCCAGCAGAACCGGTAATCTCTATGGCTACACCTTC.

This chain links TRBV30 with TRBJ1-3; 7 bases are shared with TRBD1. CDR1 and CDR2 (germline): GTSNPN, SVGIG (reference sequence). This CDR3 has 13 amino acids. The V and J ends lost 5 bases and 1 base, in that order; junction bases with no gene match: 2. CDR3 sequence: CAWDRESGNTIYF. As DNA, the CDR3 is TGTGCCTGGGACAGGGAGTCTGGAAACACCATATATTTT. The variable domain in full, with the rest retrieved from reference TRBV30 and TRBJ1-3, is SQTIHQWPATLVQPVGSPLSLECTVEGTSNPNLYWYRQAAGRGLQLLFYSVGIGQISSEVPQNLSASRPQDRQFILSSKKLLLSDSGFYLCAWDRESGNTIYFGEGSWLTVV.

The J gene is TRBJ1-5, the V gene TRBV6-1; 7 bases map to TRBD1. CDR3 length: 17 residues. Losses at the gene ends were 2 bases for V and 2 bases for J; bases not matched to a gene: 9. Germline lookup yields CDR1 MNHNS and CDR2 SASEGT. As DNA, the CDR3 is TGTGCCAGCAGTGAAACCCCCCCCAGGGGGGGCAATCAGCCCCAGCATTTT. It translates to CASSETPPRGGNQPQHF.

This clone turned up a few times. The rearrangement uses TRBV9 and TRBJ1-3, with TRBD1 identical over 10 bases. V trimming: 4 bases; J trimming: 4 bases; junction bases outside the gene matches: 5. This CDR3 is 15 amino acids long. Germline values: CDR1 SGDLS, CDR2 YYNGEE. The CDR3 DNA follows: TGTGCCAGCAGCCCGCGACAGGGGGCAGGAAACACCATATATTTT. Amino acids: CASSPRQGAGNTIYF.